These T cell receptor beta chains were read from a single sample in a study of cytomegalovirus exposure and HLA in healthy donors. Assay: immunoSEQ multiplex PCR; the TCRdb copy retains only in-frame clones and omits some. The table shows approximately 300,000 clones, with roughly 87% occurring only once. Sequences were obtained from PBMCs. All receptors derive from a woman in her 30s in good health and CMV-seropositive. Each CDR3 is given with its conserved first and last residue. The order of the fields is V gene, J gene, D gene, clone size, CDR3 protein, CDR3 DNA. The D gene is left open where the match is weak. Clone size is stated in some rows and not others, as once, few, many or a class when expanded.

TRBV19	TRBJ1-5	-	-	CASSMMSQPQHF	TGTGCCAGTAGTATGATGAGTCAGCCCCAGCATTTT
TRBV7-3	TRBJ2-1	-	-	CASSLVGGNSYNEQFF	TGTGCCAGCAGCTTAGTTGGAGGAAACTCCTACAATGAGCAGTTCTTC
TRBV19	TRBJ1-5	-	many	CASTPGGDISNQPQHF	TGTGCCAGTACCCCCGGGGGGGACATTAGCAATCAGCCCCAGCATTTT
TRBV28	TRBJ1-4	-	-	CASSLGQSIRKLFF	TGTGCCAGCAGTTTGGGTCAGAGTATCCGAAAACTGTTTTTT
TRBV27	TRBJ2-3	-	-	CASSLSRARTDTQYF	TGTGCCAGCAGTTTATCGCGGGCCCGTACAGATACGCAGTATTTT
TRBV2	TRBJ1-3	TRBD1	-	CASSAQGALGGNTIYF	TGTGCCAGCAGCGCTCAGGGGGCCCTAGGTGGAAACACCATATATTTT
TRBV7-3	TRBJ2-3	-	-	CASSLTGSTDTQYF	TGTGCCAGCAGCTTAACAGGGAGCACAGATACGCAGTATTTT
TRBV7-6	TRBJ2-5	TRBD2	-	CASSLSMGLAGEETQYF	TGTGCCAGCAGCTTAAGCATGGGACTAGCGGGGGAAGAGACCCAGTACTTC
TRBV14	TRBJ1-2	-	few	CASSHGLVGGYTF	TGTGCCAGCAGCCACGGTCTGGTTGGGGGCTACACCTTC
TRBV6-4	TRBJ1-2	TRBD1	-	CASSDSGQGRYGGYTF	TGTGCCAGCAGTGATTCAGGACAGGGGCGGTATGGTGGCTACACCTTC
TRBV29-1	TRBJ1-2	-	-	CSVMGAANYGYTF	TGCAGCGTTATGGGGGCGGCAAACTATGGCTACACCTTC
TRBV30	TRBJ2-7	TRBD2	-	CAWSEGSGILYEQYF	TGTGCCTGGAGTGAGGGTAGCGGGATTCTATACGAGCAGTACTTC
TRBV27	TRBJ2-7	-	-	CASRNGAYYEQYF	TGTGCCAGCAGGAACGGGGCCTACTACGAGCAGTACTTC
TRBV28	TRBJ1-1	TRBD1	-	CASSSPGQGNTEAFF	TGTGCCAGCAGTTCTCCGGGACAGGGGAACACTGAAGCTTTCTTT
TRBV19	TRBJ1-1	-	-	CASRTGREPNTEAFF	TGTGCCAGTAGAACCGGTCGAGAACCGAACACTGAAGCTTTCTTT
TRBV27	TRBJ1-2	TRBD1	-	CASGKGQGHYGYTF	TGTGCCAGCGGTAAGGGACAGGGACACTATGGCTACACCTTC
TRBV5-1	TRBJ2-7	TRBD1	-	CASSLARGTDYEQYF	TGCGCCAGCAGCTTGGCCAGGGGGACAGACTACGAGCAGTACTTC
TRBV11-2	TRBJ1-2	-	-	CASSLDSGSGYGYTF	TGTGCCAGCAGCTTAGATTCGGGGTCCGGCTATGGCTACACCTTC
TRBV7-9	TRBJ1-2	-	-	CASSYDPSSEVGGYTF	TGTGCCAGCAGCTACGACCCAAGTAGTGAAGTGGGTGGCTACACCTTC
TRBV4-3	TRBJ1-3	-	many	CASSQVWEAGNTIYF	TGCGCCAGCAGCCAAGTATGGGAAGCTGGAAACACCATATATTTT
TRBV27	TRBJ1-5	-	-	CASSFGEYQPQHF	TGTGCCAGCAGTTTTGGGGAATATCAGCCCCAGCATTTT
TRBV28	TRBJ2-5	-	-	CASSHSGTSRPTYF	TGTGCCAGCAGCCACTCCGGGACTTCGCGTCCGACATACTTC